These 14 T cell receptor beta chains originate from one sample sequenced in a study of breast tumors, draining lymph nodes, adjacent tissues. Samples came from axillary lymph nodes draining the breast cancer. TCRdb re-analysed the multiplex PCR reads in MiXCR, keeping a single row per CDR3 protein. The table shows some 100,000 distinct CDR3 sequences, with 20% to 25% occurring only once. The specimen was axillary lymph node tissue. These receptor sequences come from a female donor with breast cancer. Some clones in this sample may be carry-over from other donors' samples.

This clonotype appeared many times. The chain recombines TRBV11-2 with TRBJ2-3; tentative D call: TRBD2 (6 bases). V was shortened by 2 bases and J by 2 bases, with 17 bases between the two germline ends. Germline CDR1 SGHAT, CDR2 FQNNGV. The CDR3 is 17 amino acids. CDR3 bases: TGTGCCAGCAGCTTACGGCCCCCGGGACTGCTCACAGATACGCAGTATTTT. Its protein product is CASSLRPPGLLTDTQYF.

In its sample, this clonotype was seen many times. This chain joins TRBV27 and TRBJ1-2; possible D gene TRBD1, 5 bases. Germline loops: CDR1 MNHEY, CDR2 SMNVEV (reference sequence). The CDR3 loop spans 15 amino acids. V lost 4 bases and J lost 3, with 15 bases in between. CDR3 loop: CASSSMGRSYYGYTF. The DNA for the CDR3 is TGTGCCAGCAGTTCCATGGGACGGTCTTACTATGGCTACACCTTC.

Many counts were recorded for this clonotype. The gene calls are TRBV5-8 and TRBJ2-3; tentatively, D is TRBD1 (6 bases). The germline V gene encodes CDR1 SGHTS and CDR2 YDEGEE. CDR3 length equals 16 residues. V was trimmed by 0 bases and J by 0 bases, leaving 11 bases between them. CDR3 amino acids: CASSLGLQGSTDTQYF. In DNA, the CDR3 is TGTGCCAGCAGCTTGGGCTTACAGGGAAGCACAGATACGCAGTATTTT.

This rearrangement joins TRBV19 to TRBJ2-1, with D maybe TRBD2 (5 bases). This CDR3 is 15 amino acids long. CDR1 and CDR2 (germline): LNHDA, SQIVND (reference sequence). V lost 7 bases and J lost 1, with 14 bases in between. CDR3 residues: CASNLGRVSYNEQFF. CDR3 DNA: TGTGCCAGTAATCTAGGGAGAGTATCCTACAATGAGCAGTTCTTC.

This clonotype was recorded at least ten times. The rearrangement joins TRBV6-5 to TRBJ2-7, with D perhaps matching TRBD2 (6 bases). Germline V gene sequence: CDR1 MNHEY, CDR2 SVGAGI. V lost 6 bases and J 6 bases, leaving 27 bases between the germline ends. The CDR3 spans 17 residues. The CDR3 nucleotides read TGTGCCAGCAGCCGCACGCCCCGGGGGACCCCCCGTCGCGAGCAGTACTTC. Translated: CASSRTPRGTPRREQYF.

The genes are TRBV19 and TRBJ1-4, with D unclear. The CDR3 sequence is 15 residues long. Deletions cut 6 bases from V and 7 bases from J, with 18 bases between. CDR1 is LNHDA and CDR2 is SQIVND in the germline V gene (reference sequence). For the CDR3, the DNA is TGTGCCAGTAGGGACTCCATCAGACGGGGTGAAAAACTGTTTTTT. Translated, it gives CASRDSIRRGEKLFF.

A few counts support this clonotype. A single base separates this from a much larger clone, so it may be a read error. The chain uses TRBV5-1 and TRBJ2-1; 14 bases align to TRBD2. The germline CDR1 and CDR2 sequences are SGHRS and YFSETQ. The length of the CDR3 is 16 residues. The CDR3 loop reads CASSLVPGTSGSERFF. CDR3 nucleotides: TGCGCCAGCAGCTTGGTTCCCGGGACTAGCGGGAGTGAGCGGTTCTTC.

Remarks on this clonotype: This may come from a read error, since a much larger clone is one base off. V usage is TRBV6-1 and J usage is TRBJ2-1; 10 bases are a match to TRBD2. From germline, CDR1 is MNHNS and CDR2 SASEGT. The CDR3 extends over 17 amino acids. The CDR3, as DNA: TGTGCCGGCAGTGGAGCGGGAGGGTTTAAGTCCTACAATGAGCAGTTCTTC. Protein: CAGSGAGGFKSYNEQFF.

This clonotype was seen repeatedly, ten times or more. The chain employs TRBV7-9 and TRBJ2-5; D perhaps matches TRBD2 (6 bases). The CDR3 runs to 14 residues. Trimming left V 1 base short and J 5 bases short, with 11 bases between. Germline values: CDR1 SEHNR, CDR2 FQNEAQ (reference sequence). Here the CDR3 reads CASSLGGDAETQYF. The CDR3 DNA is TGTGCCAGCAGCTTAGGGGGGGATGCGGAGACCCAGTACTTC.

This clonotype came up many times. The V and J genes are TRBV4-2 and TRBJ1-2; D remains ambiguous. V dropped 6 bases and J dropped 1 base, with 3 bases sitting between them. The CDR3 runs to 11 residues. The germline V gene encodes CDR1 LGHNA and CDR2 YNFKEQ. The CDR3 sequence is CASRDNYGYTF. The CDR3 DNA reads TGTGCCAGCAGGGATAACTATGGCTACACCTTC.

This clonotype was detected ten times or more. The chain links TRBV5-4 to TRBJ2-7, with D possibly TRBD1 on 6 matching bases. Trimming left V 1 base short and J 6 bases short, with 17 bases between. CDR3 length equals 15 residues. Germline values: CDR1 SGHNT, CDR2 YYREEE (reference sequence). CDR3 protein: CASSLSAGARGEQYF. The CDR3 nucleotides are TGTGCCAGCAGCTTGTCGGCAGGGGCTAGGGGCGAGCAGTACTTC.

This chain links TRBV5-5 with TRBJ2-7; D remains unclear. Trimming took off 7 bases at V and 0 bases at J, with 17 bases between the two ends. CDR3 length: 15 residues. Germline assignment: CDR1 SGHKS and CDR2 YYEKEE (reference sequence). The CDR3 loop reads CASQQWSPSSYEQYF. The CDR3, as DNA: TGTGCCAGCCAGCAGTGGAGCCCCAGCTCCTACGAGCAGTACTTC.

In this sample, this clonotype turned up many times. The J gene is TRBJ2-5, the V gene TRBV2; D unresolved. Trimming shortened V by 1 base and J by 1 base, and 4 bases separated the two germline ends. There are 13 residues in the CDR3. Germline CDR1 reads SNHLY; CDR2 reads FYNNEI. CDR3 DNA: TGTGCCAGCAGTGAAGTCAGCCAAGAGACCCAGTACTTC. Its protein product is CASSEVSQETQYF.

This clonotype was recorded many times. V gene TRBV20-1 combines with J gene TRBJ2-5, with 11 bases identical to TRBD2. Germline CDR1 is DFQATT and CDR2 is SNEGSKA (reference sequence). The length of the CDR3 is 15 residues. Trimming at V came to 5 bases and at J to 3 bases, leaving 8 bases not matched to a gene. The CDR3 reads CSASRLAGNEETQYF. CDR3 DNA sequence: TGCAGTGCTTCTCGACTAGCGGGAAACGAAGAGACCCAGTACTTC.